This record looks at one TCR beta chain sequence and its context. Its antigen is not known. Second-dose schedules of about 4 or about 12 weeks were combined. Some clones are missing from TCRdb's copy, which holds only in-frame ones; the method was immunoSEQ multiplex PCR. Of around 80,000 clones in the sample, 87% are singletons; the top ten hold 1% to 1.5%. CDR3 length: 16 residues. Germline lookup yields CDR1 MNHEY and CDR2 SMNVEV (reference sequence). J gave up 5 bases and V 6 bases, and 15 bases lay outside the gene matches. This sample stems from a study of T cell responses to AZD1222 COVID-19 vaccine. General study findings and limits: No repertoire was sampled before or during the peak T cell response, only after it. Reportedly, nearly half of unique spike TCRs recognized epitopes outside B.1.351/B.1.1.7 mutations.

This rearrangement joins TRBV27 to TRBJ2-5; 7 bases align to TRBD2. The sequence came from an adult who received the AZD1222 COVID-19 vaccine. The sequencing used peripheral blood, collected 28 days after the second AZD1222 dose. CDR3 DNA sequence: TGTGCCAGCAGGGGCTGGGAGCGGGAAAATGGTGAGACCCAGTACTTC. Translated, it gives CASRGWERENGETQYF.